This T cell receptor beta chain was recorded in a study of blood T cell repertoires in COVID-19. Study-level information: Some COVID-19 samples were acute and others convalescent; all came from the United States, Italy and Spain. Nucleic acid was either cDNA or gDNA, and it came from T cells, B-cell-depleted T cells, or PBMCs.

Per the original data handling: The authors estimated nucleated cell counts from reference gene primer amplification. The protocol was immunoSEQ multiplex PCR, while the TCRdb copy is restricted to in-frame clones and leaves out a portion. V and J calls and clone size are those listed in that table; D and trimming were worked out from the DNA. Of 150,000 or so clones listed, about 86% are singletons. V lost 1 base and J lost 5, with 11 bases in between. Germline assignment: CDR1 LGHDT and CDR2 YNNKEL (reference sequence). This CDR3 has 14 amino acids. The gene calls are TRBV3-1 (or the pseudogene TRBV3-2) and TRBJ2-5; TRBD2 is a possible D gene (7 bases). The sample consisted of peripheral blood. This receptor was taken from a man between 18 and 29 years old with acute or convalescent COVID-19. The CDR3 spells CASSQAGGGETQYF. The CDR3, as DNA: TGTGCCAGCAGCCAAGCGGGGGGCGGGGAGACCCAGTACTTC.